These 32 T cell receptor beta chains came from one sample sequenced in a study of T cell responses to AZD1222 COVID-19 vaccine. Sequencing was performed with immunoSEQ multiplex PCR; in TCRdb, only in-frame clones are kept and a portion is missing. The sample gives about 150,000 clones, around 85% of which show up once; 5.5% to 8.5% is in the top ten. The sample was peripheral blood, taken after recovery from COVID-19. The receptors were gathered from an adult who had recovered from COVID-19.

The chain combines TRBV6-5 with TRBJ2-5; weak D call: TRBD1 (6 bases). Germline V CDR1 and CDR2: MNHEY, SVGAGI. This CDR3 contains 13 residues. With 6 bases removed from V and 3 bases from J, the gap between germline ends came to 11 bases. In DNA form, the CDR3 reads TGTGCCAGCAGATGGGGGCCGGAAGAGACCCAGTACTTC. Translating gives CASRWGPEETQYF.

The V gene is TRBV3-1 (or the pseudogene TRBV3-2), the J gene TRBJ2-7; D is ambiguous. This CDR3 contains 14 residues. The V gene's germline CDR1 is LGHDT and CDR2 YNNKEL (reference sequence). The V end lost 0 bases, the J end lost 1 base, and 7 bases lay between the germline ends. The CDR3, as DNA: TGTGCCAGCAGCCAAGAGGGCGGATCCTACGAGCAGTACTTC. Amino acids: CASSQEGGSYEQYF.

The chain links TRBV5-6 to TRBJ1-1; D perhaps matches TRBD1 (5 bases). Trimming took off 3 bases at V and 1 base at J, with 10 bases between the two ends. CDR1 and CDR2 (germline): SGHDT, YYEEEE. This CDR3 comprises 14 residues. The chain's CDR3 is CASSSGVRNTEAFF. As DNA, the CDR3 is TGTGCCAGCAGCTCGGGGGTCCGGAACACTGAAGCTTTCTTT.

CDR3 sequence (DNA): TGTGCCAGCAGTTTTCCCCCTCCCTACGAGCAGTACTTC. Amino acid sequence: CASSFPPPYEQYF. V usage is TRBV12-3 or TRBV12-4 and J usage is TRBJ2-7; D is unclear. This CDR3 contains 13 residues. Between the trimmed V and J ends, which lost 3 bases and 2 bases, there was a span of 8 bases.

The DNA of the CDR3 is TGTGCCAGCAGCTTAGTTGTCCCTTGGGGGATGAACACTGAAGCTTTCTTT. This translates into CASSLVVPWGMNTEAFF. The chain couples TRBV7-2 to TRBJ1-1; possible D gene TRBD1, 5 bases. With 1 base removed from V and 0 bases from J, the gap between germline ends came to 15 bases. Germline CDR1 and CDR2: SGHTA and FQGNSA. The CDR3 covers 17 residues.

In this sample, this clone turned up a few times. This chain connects TRBV10-3 to TRBJ1-1; 7 nucleotides line up with TRBD1. The CDR3 loop spans 12 amino acids. V gave up 6 bases and J gave up 7 bases; unmatched junction bases: 5. From germline, CDR1 is ENHRY and CDR2 SYGVKD. The CDR3 is CAISVPGGEAFF. CDR3 DNA sequence: TGTGCCATCAGCGTCCCAGGGGGTGAAGCTTTCTTT.

This clone has more than one count but fewer than ten. V is TRBV6-2 or TRBV6-3 and J is TRBJ2-2; the D is unclear. V was pared by 2 bases and J by 6 bases, with 7 bases between. The CDR3 consists of 13 residues. CDR1 MNHEY and CDR2 SVGEGT come from the germline V gene. The CDR3 coding sequence is TGTGCCAGCAGTTACAAGGTCCCCGGGGAGCTGTTTTTT. Its protein is CASSYKVPGELFF.

The gene calls are TRBV3-1 (or the pseudogene TRBV3-2) and TRBJ2-7; perhaps TRBD1 as D (6 bases). V dropped 1 base and J dropped 5 bases, with 12 bases sitting between them. The CDR3 runs to 14 residues. CDR1 and CDR2 from the germline V gene are LGHDT and YNNKEL (reference sequence). CDR3 sequence: CASSQVFRTDEQYF. CDR3 DNA: TGTGCCAGCAGCCAAGTCTTCCGGACAGACGAGCAGTACTTC.

This chain joins TRBV9 and TRBJ1-2, with no clear D. V was cut by 1 base and J by 8 bases, with 12 bases left in between. The CDR3 is 13 residues long. Germline CDR1 SGDLS, CDR2 YYNGEE. As DNA, the CDR3 is TGTGCCAGCAGCGTACTTCGGGGAGGGGGCTACACCTTC. Its protein is CASSVLRGGGYTF.

The CDR3 nucleotides read TGTGCCAGCAGCTTAAATGGGGTGACTCCGGGAAACACCATATATTTT. Protein: CASSLNGVTPGNTIYF. The chain carries TRBV27 and TRBJ1-3; unclear D gene. CDR1 and CDR2 (germline): MNHEY, SMNVEV (reference sequence). There are 16 residues in the CDR3. The V and J ends lost 6 bases and 4 bases respectively, with 19 bases between them.

This chain joins TRBV14 and TRBJ2-7; D possibly corresponds to TRBD2 (5 bases). The V and J ends lost 5 bases and 3 bases respectively, with 11 bases between them. The CDR3 sequence is 13 residues long. Germline V gene data show CDR1 as SGHDN and CDR2 as FVKESK. The chain's CDR3 is CASSYGRGYEQYF. DNA for the CDR3: TGTGCCAGCAGCTACGGACGGGGCTACGAGCAGTACTTC. Combining the CDR3 with reference TRBV14 and TRBJ2-7 gives the whole variable domain EAGVTQFPSHSVIEKGQTVTLRCDPISGHDNLYWYRRVMGKEIKFLLHFVKESKQDESGMPNNRFLAERTGGTYSTLKVQPAELEDSGVYFCASSYGRGYEQYFGPGTRLTVT.

As DNA, the CDR3 is TGTGCCAGCAGTGATATGACAGGTTGGGGCTACACCTTC. It codes for CASSDMTGWGYTF. This chain links TRBV2 with TRBJ1-2, with D perhaps TRBD1 (6 bases). The CDR3 is 13 amino acids. Looked up from germline, CDR1 is SNHLY and CDR2 is FYNNEI. Trimming removed 3 bases from V and 8 bases from J, with 13 bases in between.

The chain links TRBV6-4 to TRBJ2-2; D assignment may be TRBD1 or TRBD2 (6 bases each). Germline values: CDR1 MRHNA, CDR2 SNTAGT. V was pared by 4 bases and J by 3 bases, with 9 bases between. The CDR3 is made up of 14 amino acids. The CDR3: CASSVGGDTGELFF. CDR3 nucleotides: TGTGCCAGCAGTGTGGGGGGCGACACCGGGGAGCTGTTTTTT.

The DNA for the CDR3 is TGTGCCAGCAGCTTAGTTGCGGAGGGGGATCTTAGAAACACCATATATTTT. Its translation is CASSLVAEGDLRNTIYF. The V gene is TRBV7-2, the J gene TRBJ1-3, with D possibly TRBD1 on 6 matching bases. The CDR3 covers 17 residues. Germline V lookup: CDR1 SGHTA, CDR2 FQGNSA. Trimming removed 1 base from V and 5 bases from J, with 18 bases in between.

The chain employs TRBV2 and TRBJ2-3, with 10 bases that match TRBD1. V was clipped by 4 bases and J by 2 bases; unmatched bases: 0. Germline CDR1 reads SNHLY; CDR2 reads FYNNEI. The CDR3 contains 14 residues. Here the CDR3 reads CASSGQGATDTQYF. In DNA form, the CDR3 reads TGTGCCAGCAGTGGACAGGGGGCCACAGATACGCAGTATTTT.

This chain joins TRBV29-1 and TRBJ2-7; D gene ambiguous. The CDR3 totals 11 residues. Germline V gene data show CDR1 as SQVTM and CDR2 as ANQGSEA. V lost 3 bases to trimming and J lost 2 bases, with 5 bases between them. The CDR3 region has the DNA TGCAGCGTTGAGTCGGCCTACGAGCAGTACTTC. Translating gives CSVESAYEQYF.

The J gene is TRBJ2-1, the V gene TRBV5-1; D is possibly TRBD1 (5 bases). V was clipped by 0 bases and J by 0 bases, with 13 bases between them. Germline lookup yields CDR1 SGHRS and CDR2 YFSETQ. CDR3 length: 17 residues. The CDR3 region is CASSLGAGSSSYNEQFF. The CDR3 nucleotides read TGCGCCAGCAGCTTGGGGGCAGGGTCCAGCTCCTACAATGAGCAGTTCTTC.

The chain links TRBV11-3 to TRBJ2-1, with D possibly being TRBD2 (6 bases). The CDR3 consists of 14 residues. Trimming stripped 2 bases from V and 5 bases from J, with 10 bases between. Germline V gene sequence: CDR1 SGHNT, CDR2 YENEEA. The CDR3 sequence is CASSLSGWNNEQFF. The CDR3 DNA follows: TGTGCCAGCAGCTTAAGCGGGTGGAACAATGAGCAGTTCTTC.

V is TRBV5-6 and J is TRBJ1-1; TRBD1 matches 10 bases. CDR3 length: 15 residues. With V trimmed by 4 bases and J by 5 bases, 8 bases remained unmatched. Germline-derived CDR1 and CDR2 are SGHDT and YYEEEE. The CDR3 nucleotides read TGTGCCAGCAGCGCCGGGACAGGGGCGAGTACTGAAGCTTTCTTT. It is translated as CASSAGTGASTEAFF. The variable domain in full, with the rest retrieved from reference TRBV5-6 and TRBJ1-1, is DAGVTQSPTHLIKTRGQQVTLRCSPKSGHDTVSWYQQALGQGPQFIFQYYEEEERQRGNFPDRFSGHQFPNYSSELNVNALLLGDSALYLCASSAGTGASTEAFFGQGTRLTVV.

The chain has TRBV7-2 and TRBJ1-1; a weak D match, TRBD1 (5 bases). Germline CDR1 reads SGHTA; CDR2 reads FQGNSA. Trimming took 2 bases from V and 1 from J, leaving 14 bases between them. The CDR3 extends over 16 amino acids. The CDR3 protein is CASSLPLDRANTEAFF. CDR3 coding DNA: TGTGCCAGCAGCTTACCCCTAGACAGAGCGAACACTGAAGCTTTCTTT. Complete variable domain (other parts from reference TRBV7-2 and TRBJ1-1): GAGVSQSPSNKVTEKGKDVELRCDPISGHTALYWYRQSLGQGLEFLIYFQGNSAPDKSGLPSDRFSAERTGGSVSTLTIQRTQQEDSAVYLCASSLPLDRANTEAFFGQGTRLTVV.

This CDR3 is CASSTQGVGTDQPQHF. CDR3 bases: TGTGCCAGCTCAACCCAGGGGGTCGGGACGGATCAGCCCCAGCATTTT. The V and J genes are TRBV18 and TRBJ1-5; TRBD1 matches at 7 bases. The germline gives CDR1 KGHSH, CDR2 LQKENI. The CDR3 runs to 16 residues. Unmatched junction bases numbered 12, after V lost 5 bases and J lost 5 bases.

As regards this clone: Other DNA sequences in this sample translate to the same CDR3. This rearrangement joins TRBV12-3 or TRBV12-4 to TRBJ1-3; D remains ambiguous. V gave up 3 bases and J gave up 4 bases, with 4 bases separating them. The CDR3 consists of 12 residues. The CDR3 spells CASSFGGNTIYF. CDR3 nucleotide sequence: TGTGCCAGCAGTTTTGGGGGAAACACCATATATTTT.

This clone appeared once. The V call is TRBV7-2, the J call TRBJ1-6; unclear D gene. Trimming removed 1 base at V and 12 bases at J, with 7 bases between. The CDR3 is 12 amino acids. CDR1 is SGHTA, CDR2 FQGNSA, per germline. CDR3 residues: CASSLGAGPLHF. DNA of the CDR3: TGTGCCAGCAGCTTAGGGGCAGGACCCCTCCACTTT.

For this clone: Different DNA sequences within this sample yield the same CDR3. This rearrangement joins TRBV5-1 to TRBJ1-1; weak D call: TRBD1 (5 bases). Germline V gene lookup returns CDR1 SGHRS and CDR2 YFSETQ. The CDR3 has 14 residues. V lost 0 bases and J 5 bases, leaving 11 bases between the germline ends. This CDR3 reads CASSLVGENTEAFF. The DNA of the CDR3 is TGCGCCAGCAGCTTGGTAGGGGAAAATACTGAAGCTTTCTTT.

The genes are TRBV28 and TRBJ1-1; 7 nucleotides align to TRBD1. Trimming cost V 4 bases and J 1 base; bases outside gene matches: 3. The CDR3 is made up of 14 amino acids. The germline V gene has CDR1 MDHEN and CDR2 SYDVKM. CDR3 coding DNA: TGTGCCAGCAGTTCGGGACAGAAGAACACTGAAGCTTTCTTT. It is translated as CASSSGQKNTEAFF.

The chain carries TRBV28 and TRBJ2-1; TRBD1 matches 7 bases. The CDR3 length is 18 residues. Germline values: CDR1 MDHEN, CDR2 SYDVKM. Germline trimming cut 7 bases from V and 3 bases from J; bases unmatched to any gene: 18. The CDR3 region has the DNA TGTGCCAGCACTACTATGGGAGTAGGGGGCCCTTACTACAATGAGCAGTTCTTC. Amino acid sequence: CASTTMGVGGPYYNEQFF.

This rearrangement joins TRBV7-9 to TRBJ2-7; D may match TRBD1 or TRBD2 (5 bases each). Trimming took 1 base from V and 4 from J, leaving 14 bases between them. CDR1 and CDR2 from the germline V gene are SEHNR and FQNEAQ (reference sequence). This CDR3 comprises 15 residues. The CDR3 here is CASSLDGGYRYEQYF. CDR3 nucleotide sequence: TGTGCCAGCAGCTTAGACGGCGGGTACAGGTACGAGCAGTACTTC.

For this clone: Different DNA sequences within this sample yield the same CDR3. The genes are TRBV7-2 and TRBJ2-3; unclear D gene. This CDR3 has 15 residues. V dropped 0 bases and J dropped 0 bases, with 7 bases sitting between them. Germline V gene sequence: CDR1 SGHTA, CDR2 FQGNSA. This CDR3 is CASSLAPGSTDTQYF. The CDR3 nucleotides read TGTGCCAGCAGCTTAGCCCCCGGTAGCACAGATACGCAGTATTTT.

The J gene is TRBJ1-6, the V gene TRBV5-1, with D perhaps TRBD1 (6 bases). This CDR3 is 17 amino acids long. The germline V gene encodes CDR1 SGHRS and CDR2 YFSETQ. The ends were cut back, 0 bases at V and 8 bases at J, with 18 bases in the middle. This chain's CDR3 is CASSLAGAGREDSPLHF. The CDR3, as DNA: TGCGCCAGCAGCTTGGCGGGGGCTGGGAGGGAGGATTCACCCCTCCACTTT. The whole variable domain, filled in from reference TRBV5-1 and TRBJ1-6, reads KAGVTQTPRYLIKTRGQQVTLSCSPISGHRSVSWYQQTPGQGLQFLFEYFSETQRNKGNFPGRFSGRQFSNSRSEMNVSTLELGDSALYLCASSLAGAGREDSPLHFGNGTRLTVT.

V is TRBV3-1 (or the pseudogene TRBV3-2) and J is TRBJ1-5; D unclear. The CDR3 is made up of 15 amino acids. Germline V lookup: CDR1 LGHDT, CDR2 YNNKEL (reference sequence). The V end lost 0 bases, the J end lost 3 bases, and 9 bases lay between the germline ends. CDR3 bases: TGTGCCAGCAGCCAAGAACGGAAAAACAATCAGCCCCAGCATTTT. It translates to CASSQERKNNQPQHF.

V usage is TRBV24-1 and J usage is TRBJ2-3; no reliable D call. This CDR3 is built from 13 residues. V lost 3 bases and J 0 bases, leaving 3 bases between the germline ends. The germline V gene has CDR1 KGHDR and CDR2 SFDVKD. The CDR3 here is CATSDISTDTQYF. CDR3 coding DNA: TGTGCCACCAGTGATATCAGCACAGATACGCAGTATTTT.

This sequence joins TRBV7-2 and TRBJ1-1; TRBD1 aligns across 9 bases. CDR1 and CDR2 from the germline V gene are SGHTA and FQGNSA. V shed 1 base, J shed 5 bases, and the junction held 14 bases outside the gene matches. The CDR3 runs 18 residues. CDR3 sequence (DNA): TGTGCCAGCAGCTTAGTCCGGATGCGGGACAGGGTGAGGACTGAAGCTTTCTTT. The encoded protein is CASSLVRMRDRVRTEAFF.